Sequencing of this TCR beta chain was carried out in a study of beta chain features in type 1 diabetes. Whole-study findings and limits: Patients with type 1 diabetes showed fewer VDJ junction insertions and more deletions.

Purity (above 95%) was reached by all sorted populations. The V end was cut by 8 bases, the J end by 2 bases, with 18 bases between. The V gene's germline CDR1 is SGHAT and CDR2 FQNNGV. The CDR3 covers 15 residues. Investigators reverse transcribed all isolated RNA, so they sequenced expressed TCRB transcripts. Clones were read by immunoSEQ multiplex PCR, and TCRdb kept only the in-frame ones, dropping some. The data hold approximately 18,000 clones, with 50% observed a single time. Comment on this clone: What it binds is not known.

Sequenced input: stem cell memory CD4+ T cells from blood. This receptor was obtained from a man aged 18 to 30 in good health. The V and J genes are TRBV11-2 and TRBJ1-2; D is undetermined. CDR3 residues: CASALELGFNYGYTF. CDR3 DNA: TGTGCCAGCGCATTGGAACTGGGCTTCAACTATGGCTACACCTTC.